Presented here are 9 T cell receptor beta chains from one specimen sequenced in a study of shared clonotypes between healthy human individuals. The data were produced by immunoSEQ multiplex PCR, yet TCRdb's version contains in-frame clones alone and is incomplete. The sample consists of more than 450,000 clones, 79% of them appearing once. The specimen sequenced was PBMCs. The source is a woman aged 40 to 49 in good health. Some clones in this sample may be carry-over from other donors' samples.

This clone was observed once. A far larger clone is a single base away, which makes a read error likely. Other DNA sequences from this sample encode an identical CDR3 as well. J is TRBJ2-2 and V is TRBV9; D remains ambiguous. The CDR3 extends over 14 amino acids. Germline V lookup: CDR1 SGDLS, CDR2 YYNGEE. The CDR3: CASSVGIYTGELFF. In DNA, the CDR3 is TGCGCCAGCAGCGTAGGGATTTACACCGGGGAGCTGTTTTTT.

The chain is built from TRBV28 and TRBJ2-5; D may be TRBD2 (5 bases). This CDR3 has 15 residues. V was trimmed by 6 bases and J by 5 bases, leaving 19 bases between them. Looked up from germline, CDR1 is MDHEN and CDR2 is SYDVKM. In DNA, the CDR3 is TGTGCCAGCAGCCCCCCCACGGGAAGTACGGAGACCCAGTACTTC. This gives the protein CASSPPTGSTETQYF.

The chain joins TRBV28 to TRBJ2-1; D might be TRBD2 (6 bases). Trimming cost V 4 bases and J 15 bases, with 16 bases left between them. The CDR3 runs to 12 residues. The germline gives CDR1 MDHEN, CDR2 SYDVKM. CDR3 sequence reads: CASSSTSFNWFF. CDR3 DNA: TGTGCCAGCAGTTCGACTAGTTTTAATTGGTTCTTC.

Remarks on this clone: One end of the junction fails to match germline, which may point to a read error. The gene calls are TRBV28 and TRBJ2-7; D is undetermined. This CDR3 has 11 amino acids. The V gene's germline CDR1 is MDHEN and CDR2 SYDVKM. CDR3 nucleotides: TGTGTCAGCCAAACAAACTACGAGCAGTACTTC. Protein: CVSQTNYEQYF.

On this clone itself: A read error may produce the germline difference seen at one junction end. This chain joins TRBV7-7 and TRBJ2-1; 16 bases match TRBD2. Germline CDR1 SSHAT, CDR2 FNYEAQ (reference sequence). CDR3 size: 16 residues. CDR3 DNA sequence: TGTGCTAGCAGCCAAGGGACTAGCGGGAGGGCCCATGAGCAGTTCTTC. It codes for CASSQGTSGRAHEQFF.

The V call is TRBV6-1, the J call TRBJ1-1; 7 bases are shared with TRBD1. The CDR3 is 15 amino acids. Germline loops: CDR1 MNHNS, CDR2 SASEGT. Trimming cost V 7 bases and J 4 bases; bases outside gene matches: 12. CDR3 sequence (DNA): TGTGCCAGCAAAGCCCCGGGGACAGCATTCACTGAAGCTTTCTTT. Protein: CASKAPGTAFTEAFF.

The gene calls are TRBV18 and TRBJ1-2; D may be TRBD1 (5 bases). Trimming pared 6 bases from V and 7 bases from J, leaving 21 bases between. This CDR3 spans 15 amino acids. Germline loops: CDR1 KGHSH, CDR2 LQKENI. CDR3 sequence (DNA): TGTGCCAGCTCCCCAATCCGGGACCCAGACCCTGGCTACACCTTC. Translating gives CASSPIRDPDPGYTF.

This clone occurred once. V gene TRBV29-1 combines with J gene TRBJ2-1, with 9 positions matching TRBD1. The germline gives CDR1 SQVTM, CDR2 ANQGSEA. The V gene end was trimmed by 6 bases and the J gene end by 4 bases; junction bases not matched to a gene: 7. The CDR3 consists of 14 residues. The CDR3 loop reads CSVQDRGSYNEQFF. The CDR3 DNA is TGCAGCGTCCAGGACAGGGGTTCATACAATGAGCAGTTCTTC.

The V gene is TRBV29-1, the J gene TRBJ2-2; D call uncertain. V dropped 4 bases and J dropped 0 bases, with 12 bases sitting between them. The CDR3 is 15 amino acids. Germline CDR1 SQVTM, CDR2 ANQGSEA. In DNA form, the CDR3 reads TGCAGCGTTGGCTACAGACTCGCGAACACCGGGGAGCTGTTTTTT. Protein: CSVGYRLANTGELFF.